The clone carrying this T cell receptor (beta chain) was detected ten times or more. What it binds is not known. This specimen belongs to a study of T cells after posttransplantation cyclophosphamide. Regarding the study as a whole: Skin or GI-infiltrating T cells shared few TRB sequences with blood. Later blood repertoires were often dominated by clones from the donor CD8+ memory compartment. After PTCy, TRB diversity resembled that of CNI/methotrexate controls.

Germline CDR1 reads GTSNPN; CDR2 reads SVGIG (reference sequence). The CDR3 totals 13 residues. The ends were cut back, 0 bases at V and 1 base at J, with 6 bases in the middle. The related graft donor's blood sample was taken on the day of bone marrow donation. Assay: immunoSEQ multiplex PCR; the TCRdb copy retains only in-frame clones and omits some. This sample comprises tens of thousands of clones, none seen once only. This sequence joins TRBV30 and TRBJ2-5; TRBD1 is a possible D gene (6 bases). Input material: PBMCs. This receptor was taken from a man in his forties or fifties in good health, CMV-negative, and a related stem cell transplant donor. CDR3 region: CAWSVDSQETQYF. The CDR3 DNA sequence: TGTGCCTGGAGTGTGGACAGCCAAGAGACCCAGTACTTC.